This T cell receptor beta chain appears in the sequencing data of a study of T cell repertoires and Cas9 in healthy adults. Study summary: CD4 and CD8 compartments: SpCas9-reactive T cells profiled for potency, cytotoxicity, lineage.

Notes on the study in general: Reportedly, SpCas9-reactive effector T cell proliferation and function were mitigated by SpCas9-reactive Tregs in vitro.

Germline V CDR1 and CDR2: WNHNN, SYGVQD (reference sequence). The length of the CDR3 is 13 residues. Trimming took 1 base from V and 13 from J, leaving 16 bases between them. This clone was picked up one time. The antigen is undetermined. Clones were read by immunoSEQ multiplex PCR, and TCRdb kept only the in-frame ones, dropping some. This sample has about 20,000 clones, with about 90% found just once. The source of this sequence is a human donor in good health. The sequenced sample consisted of CD4+ effector T cells (CD127+, CD25-, CD137-, CD154-) from PBMCs; culture status not recorded. This chain connects TRBV10-1 to TRBJ1-2, with D hard to call. The CDR3 DNA is TGCGCCAGCAGTGAGTATGTGACGTCCAGTTTCACCTTC. This codes for CASSEYVTSSFTF.